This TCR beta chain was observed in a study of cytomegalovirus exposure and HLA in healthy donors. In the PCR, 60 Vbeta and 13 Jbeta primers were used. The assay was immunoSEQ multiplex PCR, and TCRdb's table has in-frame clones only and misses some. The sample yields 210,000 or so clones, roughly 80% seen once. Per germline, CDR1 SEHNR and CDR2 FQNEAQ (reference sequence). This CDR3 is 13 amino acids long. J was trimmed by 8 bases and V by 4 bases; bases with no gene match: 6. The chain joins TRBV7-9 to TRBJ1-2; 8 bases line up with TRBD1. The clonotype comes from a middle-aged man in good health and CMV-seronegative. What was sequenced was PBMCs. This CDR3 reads CASSYPDRDGYTF. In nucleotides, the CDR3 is TGTGCCAGCAGCTACCCGGACAGGGACGGCTACACCTTC.